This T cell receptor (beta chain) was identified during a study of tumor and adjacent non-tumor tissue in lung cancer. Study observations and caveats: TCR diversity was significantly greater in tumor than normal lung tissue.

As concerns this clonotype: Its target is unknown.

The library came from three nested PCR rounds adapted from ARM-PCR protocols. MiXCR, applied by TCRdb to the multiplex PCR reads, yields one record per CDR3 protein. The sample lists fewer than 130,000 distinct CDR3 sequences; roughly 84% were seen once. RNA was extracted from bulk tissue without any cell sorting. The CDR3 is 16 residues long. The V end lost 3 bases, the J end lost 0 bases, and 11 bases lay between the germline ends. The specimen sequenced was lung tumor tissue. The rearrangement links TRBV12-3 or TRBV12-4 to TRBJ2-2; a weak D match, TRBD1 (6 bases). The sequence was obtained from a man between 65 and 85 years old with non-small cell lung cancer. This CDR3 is CASSFPGATNTGELFF. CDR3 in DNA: TGTGCCAGCAGTTTTCCAGGGGCGACGAACACCGGGGAGCTGTTTTTT.